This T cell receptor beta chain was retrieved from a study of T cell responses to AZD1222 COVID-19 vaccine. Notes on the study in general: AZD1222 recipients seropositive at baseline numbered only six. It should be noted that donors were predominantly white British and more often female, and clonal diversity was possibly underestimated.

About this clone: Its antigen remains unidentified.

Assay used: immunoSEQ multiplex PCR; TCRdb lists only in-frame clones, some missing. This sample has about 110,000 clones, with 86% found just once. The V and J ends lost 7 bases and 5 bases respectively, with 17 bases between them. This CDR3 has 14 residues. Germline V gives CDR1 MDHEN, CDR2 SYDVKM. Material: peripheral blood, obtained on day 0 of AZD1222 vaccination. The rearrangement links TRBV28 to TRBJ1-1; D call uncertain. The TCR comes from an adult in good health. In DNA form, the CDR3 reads TGTGCCAGCAACTCGGACGGTACTAGGACTGAAGCTTTCTTT. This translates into CASNSDGTRTEAFF.